This T cell receptor (beta chain) was sequenced for a study of cytomegalovirus exposure and HLA in healthy donors. Study observations and caveats: TCR beta V segments were, for the most part, productive about 87% or about 30% of the time in an earlier analysis.

13 Jbeta primers and 60 Vbeta primers were used for the PCR. Generated by immunoSEQ multiplex PCR, the TCRdb table keeps only in-frame clones and is missing some. The sample carries roughly 58,000 clones, roughly four fifths recorded once. Germline values: CDR1 SEHNR, CDR2 FQNEAQ (reference sequence). V lost 2 bases to trimming and J lost 4 bases, with 3 bases between them. The CDR3 has 12 residues. Concerning this clone: Its antigen remains unidentified.

The sequence was collected from a human donor in good health. The chain is built from TRBV7-9 and TRBJ1-5; no clear D. The sequenced material came from PBMCs. The CDR3 is CASSLPNQPQHF. Here the CDR3 DNA reads TGTGCCAGCAGCTTACCAAATCAGCCCCAGCATTTT.